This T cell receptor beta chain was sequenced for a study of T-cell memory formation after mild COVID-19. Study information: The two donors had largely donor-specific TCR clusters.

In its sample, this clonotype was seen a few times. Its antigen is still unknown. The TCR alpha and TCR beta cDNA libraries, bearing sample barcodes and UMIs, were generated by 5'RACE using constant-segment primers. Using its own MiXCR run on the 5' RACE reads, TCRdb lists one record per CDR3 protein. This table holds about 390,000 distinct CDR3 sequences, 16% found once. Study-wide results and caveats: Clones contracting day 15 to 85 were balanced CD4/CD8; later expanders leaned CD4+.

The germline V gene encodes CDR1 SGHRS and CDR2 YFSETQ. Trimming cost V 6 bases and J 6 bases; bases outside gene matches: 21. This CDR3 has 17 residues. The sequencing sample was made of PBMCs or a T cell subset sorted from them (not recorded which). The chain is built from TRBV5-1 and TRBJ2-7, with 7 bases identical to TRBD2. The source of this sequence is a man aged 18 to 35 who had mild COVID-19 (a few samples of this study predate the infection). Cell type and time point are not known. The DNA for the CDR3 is TGCGCCAGCACCCCCCAATCGGGGGGAATAGTAGGAAGCGAGCAGTACTTC. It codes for CASTPQSGGIVGSEQYF.